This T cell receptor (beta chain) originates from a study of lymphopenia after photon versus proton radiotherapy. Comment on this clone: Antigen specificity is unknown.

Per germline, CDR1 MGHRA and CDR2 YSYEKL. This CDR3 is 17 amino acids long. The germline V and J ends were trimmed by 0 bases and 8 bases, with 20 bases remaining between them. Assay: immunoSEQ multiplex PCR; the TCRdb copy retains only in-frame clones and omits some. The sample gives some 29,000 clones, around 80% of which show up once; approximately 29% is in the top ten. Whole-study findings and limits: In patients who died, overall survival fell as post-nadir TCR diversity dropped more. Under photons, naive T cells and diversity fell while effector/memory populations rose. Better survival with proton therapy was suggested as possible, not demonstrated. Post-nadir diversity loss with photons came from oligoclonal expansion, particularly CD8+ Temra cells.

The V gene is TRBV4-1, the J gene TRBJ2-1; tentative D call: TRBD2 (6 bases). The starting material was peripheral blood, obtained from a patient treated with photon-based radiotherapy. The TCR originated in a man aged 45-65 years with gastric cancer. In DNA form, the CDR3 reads TGCGCCAGCAGCCAAGACTTGAGCTTATCGGGGGACCATGAGCAGTTCTTC. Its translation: CASSQDLSLSGDHEQFF.